This T cell receptor beta chain was captured by sequencing in a study of T cell changes during pregnancy in multiple sclerosis. Germline values: CDR1 MNHEY, CDR2 SVGAGI. The V end was cut by 6 bases, the J end by 0 bases, with 11 bases between. The CDR3 extends over 14 amino acids. Here immunoSEQ multiplex PCR was the method, and the copy in TCRdb shows in-frame clones only, minus some. The sample comprises more than 85,000 clones, about 92% of which are singletons, and around 1.2% rests with the top ten. The rearrangement joins TRBV6-5 to TRBJ1-2; D unclear. The source of this sequence is a female donor with multiple sclerosis, enrolled in a pregnancy study. The material was peripheral blood, obtained in the second trimester of pregnancy. The CDR3 DNA sequence: TGTGCCAGCAGGTCGGTCGGTACTAACTATGGCTACACCTTC. Its protein is CASRSVGTNYGYTF.